The source of this TCR beta chain is a study of T cell responses to AZD1222 COVID-19 vaccine. Measured with immunoSEQ multiplex PCR; TCRdb has only the in-frame clones, and not every one. In the table there are 100,000 to 150,000 clones, over 75% of which are singletons. CDR3 length equals 15 residues. The V gene's germline CDR1 is SGHVS and CDR2 FQNEAQ. Trimming took off 5 bases at V and 0 bases at J, with 12 bases between the two ends. Study results and caveats: Increases in Spike-specific TCR breadth and depth were seen after two AZD1222 doses. Among AZD1222 vaccinees, only six or seven were seropositive at baseline. Every sample of the repertoires postdated the peak T cell response. Donors were largely white British and mainly female; clonal diversity was possibly underestimated.

About this clone itself: Its antigen is still unknown.

Sequencing was performed on peripheral blood, taken on day 0 of AZD1222 vaccination. The TCR comes from an adult in good health. The rearrangement uses TRBV7-8 and TRBJ2-3; the D gene is possibly TRBD2 (6 bases). In DNA, the CDR3 is TGTGCCAGCAGCACACCTAGCGCCAGCACAGATACGCAGTATTTT. Translation: CASSTPSASTDTQYF. The full variable domain, with the rest looked up from reference TRBV7-8 and TRBJ2-3, is GAGVSQSPRYKVAKRGQDVALRCDPISGHVSLFWYQQALGQGPEFLTYFQNEAQLDKSGLPSDRFFAERPEGSVSTLKIQRTQQEDSAVYLCASSTPSASTDTQYFGPGTRLTVL.